This T cell receptor beta chain was profiled in a study of blood T cell repertoires in COVID-19. Study background: The samples span acute and convalescent COVID-19 from the United States, Italy and Spain.

Per the authors' pipeline: Amplification from reference gene primers served as the basis for estimated nucleated cell counts. Measured with immunoSEQ multiplex PCR; TCRdb has only the in-frame clones, and not every one. V, J and clone size reflect that table, while D and trimming were determined from the DNA. The sample has 270,000 or so clones, about 87% seen once. Germline V lookup: CDR1 KGHSH, CDR2 LQKENI. Between the trimmed V and J ends, which lost 2 bases and 3 bases, there was a span of 10 bases. The CDR3 is made up of 14 amino acids. Study members were between about 18 and 95 years old and lived in 24 US regions. Clinical histories supplied by participants themselves formed the basis of cohort assignment.

The J gene is TRBJ1-2, the V gene TRBV18; D uncertain. Material: PBMCs or T cells enriched from blood (not recorded which). The TCR comes from a woman in her forties with acute COVID-19. The CDR3 reads CASSPEQTYYGYTF. CDR3 bases: TGTGCCAGCTCACCAGAGCAGACATACTATGGCTACACCTTC.